The source of this TCR beta chain is a study of shared clonotypes between healthy human individuals. CD45RO-negative, CCR7-selected cells formed the naive CD8 fraction, which excluded terminally differentiated effector memory CD45RA+ cells. Study findings and constraints: The study found lower generation probabilities in non-shared clonotypes than in those shared by all four donors.

For every subset, genomic DNA was evenly distributed across several immunoSEQ plates. Some clones are missing from TCRdb's copy, which holds only in-frame ones; the method was immunoSEQ multiplex PCR. This sample has 1.5 million to 2.5 million clones, with approximately 94% found just once. CDR1 is SGHTA and CDR2 is FQGTGA in the germline V gene. J gave up 6 bases and V 3 bases, and 0 bases lay outside the gene matches. The CDR3 runs 14 residues. For this clone: Its antigen remains unknown.

This sequence originates from a man aged 18 to 30 in good health. The V and J genes are TRBV7-3 and TRBJ2-2; 11 nucleotides line up with TRBD1. The sample consisted of naive CD8+ T cells sorted from blood. The CDR3 DNA reads TGTGCCAGCAGCTTGGGACAGGGGGCCGGGGAGCTGTTTTTT. It is translated as CASSLGQGAGELFF.